This section outlines one TCR beta chain sequence together with its context. Distinct nucleotide sequences in the sample also encode this CDR3. The sample belongs to a study of radiation and T cells in renal cell carcinoma. Clones were read by immunoSEQ multiplex PCR, and TCRdb kept only the in-frame ones, dropping some. The repertoire holds 100,000 to 150,000 clones, with around 81% as singletons. The V end lost 3 bases, the J end lost 0 bases, and 4 bases lay between the germline ends. Germline V gene lookup returns CDR1 KGHSH and CDR2 LQKENI. CDR3 length: 13 amino acids. Time point meaning: blood 2 weeks post-SBRT. The treatment was: 15 Gy SBRT to primary tumor, nephrectomy 4 weeks later. The patient's renal cell carcinoma had clear cell pathology.

This TCR was sampled from a man aged 45 to 65 with renal cell carcinoma. Source: blood, taken from a patient whose treatment included radiotherapy and nephrectomy. V is TRBV18 and J is TRBJ2-3; D is uncertain. CDR3 in amino acids: CASSPSSTDTQYF. For the CDR3, the DNA is TGTGCCAGCTCACCCTCAAGCACAGATACGCAGTATTTT.